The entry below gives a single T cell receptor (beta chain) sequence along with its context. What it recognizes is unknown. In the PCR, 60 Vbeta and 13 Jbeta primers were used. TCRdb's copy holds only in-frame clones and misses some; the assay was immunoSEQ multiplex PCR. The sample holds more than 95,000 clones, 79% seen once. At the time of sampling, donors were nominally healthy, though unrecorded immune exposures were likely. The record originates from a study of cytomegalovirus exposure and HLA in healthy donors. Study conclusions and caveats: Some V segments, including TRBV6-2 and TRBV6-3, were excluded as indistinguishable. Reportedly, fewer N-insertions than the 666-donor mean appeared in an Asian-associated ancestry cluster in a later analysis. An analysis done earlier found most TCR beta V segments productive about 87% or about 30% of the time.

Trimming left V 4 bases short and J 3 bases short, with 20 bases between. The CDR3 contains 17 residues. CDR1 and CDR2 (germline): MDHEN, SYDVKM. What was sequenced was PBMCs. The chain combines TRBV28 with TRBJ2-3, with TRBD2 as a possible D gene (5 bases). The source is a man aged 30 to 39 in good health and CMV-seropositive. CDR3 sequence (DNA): TGTGCCAGCAGTTCCCCCGCGCTAGCCCCGACAACAGATACGCAGTATTTT. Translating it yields CASSSPALAPTTDTQYF.